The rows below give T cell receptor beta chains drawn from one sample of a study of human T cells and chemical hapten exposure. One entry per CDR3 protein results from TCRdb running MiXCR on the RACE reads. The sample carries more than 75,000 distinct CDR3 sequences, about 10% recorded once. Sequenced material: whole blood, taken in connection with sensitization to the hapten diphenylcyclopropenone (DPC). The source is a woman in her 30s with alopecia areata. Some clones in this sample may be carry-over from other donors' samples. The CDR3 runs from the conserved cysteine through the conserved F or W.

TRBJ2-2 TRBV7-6 CASSLPTGMDTGELFF
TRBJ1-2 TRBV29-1 CSVVSAWYGYTF
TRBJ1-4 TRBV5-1 CASSLYSQGKNEKLFF
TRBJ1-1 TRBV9 CASSVKLNTEAFF
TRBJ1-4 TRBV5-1 CASSTGDSYGEKLFF
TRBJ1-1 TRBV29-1 CSVDTENTEAFF
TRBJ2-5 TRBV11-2 CASSLRGSPSETQYF
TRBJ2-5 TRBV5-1 CASSQGQDKETQYF
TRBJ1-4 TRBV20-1 CSARGPRENEKLFF
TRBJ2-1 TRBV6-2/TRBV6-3 CASRYSGLAGGEQFF
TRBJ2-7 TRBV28 CASARGFAYEQYF
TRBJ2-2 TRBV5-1 CASSLLGTNTGELFF
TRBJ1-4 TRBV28 CASSLGGAANEKLFF
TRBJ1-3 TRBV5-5 CASSLRGNTIYF
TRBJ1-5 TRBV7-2 CASSLVGGGDQPQHF
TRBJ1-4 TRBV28 CASSSGQGGEKLFF
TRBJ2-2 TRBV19 CASRHRDTGELFF
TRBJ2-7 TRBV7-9 CASSSSGDVQYF
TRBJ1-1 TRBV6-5 CASSYLDRAFF
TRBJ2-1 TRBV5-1 CASSLEGPSSYNEQFF
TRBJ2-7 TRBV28 CASSLLLGGIQSYEQYF
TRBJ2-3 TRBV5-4 CASSDRFQDTQYF
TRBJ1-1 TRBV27 CASSYKENTEAFF
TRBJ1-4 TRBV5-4 CASSLGIKTNEKLFF